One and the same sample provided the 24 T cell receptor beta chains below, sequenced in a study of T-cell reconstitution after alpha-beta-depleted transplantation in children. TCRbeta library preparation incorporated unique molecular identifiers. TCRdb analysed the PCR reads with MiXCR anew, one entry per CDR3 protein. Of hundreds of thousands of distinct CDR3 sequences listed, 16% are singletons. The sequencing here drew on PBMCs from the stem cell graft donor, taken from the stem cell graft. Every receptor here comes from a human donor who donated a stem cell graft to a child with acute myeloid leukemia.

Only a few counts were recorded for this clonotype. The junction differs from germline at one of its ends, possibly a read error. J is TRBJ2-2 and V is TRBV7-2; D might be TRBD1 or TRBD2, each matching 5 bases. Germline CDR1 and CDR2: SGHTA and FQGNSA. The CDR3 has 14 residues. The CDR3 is CASSLAGFAGELFF. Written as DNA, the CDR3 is TGTGCCAGCAGCCTAGCAGGGTTCGCCGGGGAGCTGTTTTTT.

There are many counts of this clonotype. This CDR3 reads CATSRDPRGSTDTQYF. The CDR3 DNA follows: TGTGCCACCAGCAGAGATCCCCGGGGGAGCACAGATACGCAGTATTTT. V and J are TRBV15 and TRBJ2-3, with a tentative D call TRBD2 (6 bases). There are 16 residues in the CDR3. Germline CDR1 and CDR2: LNHNV and YYDKDF (reference sequence). The V gene lost 0 bases and the J gene lost 0 bases, with 10 bases spanning the gap.

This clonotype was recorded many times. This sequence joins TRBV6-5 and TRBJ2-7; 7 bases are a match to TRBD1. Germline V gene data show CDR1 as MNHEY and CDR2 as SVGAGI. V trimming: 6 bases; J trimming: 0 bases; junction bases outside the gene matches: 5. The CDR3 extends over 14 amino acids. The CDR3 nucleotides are TGTGCCAGCAGGAGGGGACAGAGCTCCTACGAGCAGTACTTC. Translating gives CASRRGQSSYEQYF.

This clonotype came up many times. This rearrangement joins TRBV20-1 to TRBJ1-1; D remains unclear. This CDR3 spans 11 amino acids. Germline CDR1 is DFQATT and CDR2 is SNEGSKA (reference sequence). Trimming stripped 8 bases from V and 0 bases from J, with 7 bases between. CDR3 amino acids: CSSSVNTEAFF. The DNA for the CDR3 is TGCAGTTCGAGCGTGAACACTGAAGCTTTCTTT.

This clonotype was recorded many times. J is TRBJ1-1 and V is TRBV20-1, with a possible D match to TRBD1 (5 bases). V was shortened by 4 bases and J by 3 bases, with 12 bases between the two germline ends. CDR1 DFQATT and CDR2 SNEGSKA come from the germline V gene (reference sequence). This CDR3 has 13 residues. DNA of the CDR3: TGCAGTGCTACAGGGAAAGGGGACACTGAAGCTTTCTTT. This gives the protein CSATGKGDTEAFF.

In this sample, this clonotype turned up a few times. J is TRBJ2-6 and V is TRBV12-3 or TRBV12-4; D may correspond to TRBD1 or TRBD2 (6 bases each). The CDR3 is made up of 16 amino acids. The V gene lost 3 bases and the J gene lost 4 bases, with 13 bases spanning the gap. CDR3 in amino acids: CASSFEGGRGANVLTF. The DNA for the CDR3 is TGTGCCAGCAGTTTTGAGGGGGGTCGAGGGGCCAACGTCCTGACTTTC.

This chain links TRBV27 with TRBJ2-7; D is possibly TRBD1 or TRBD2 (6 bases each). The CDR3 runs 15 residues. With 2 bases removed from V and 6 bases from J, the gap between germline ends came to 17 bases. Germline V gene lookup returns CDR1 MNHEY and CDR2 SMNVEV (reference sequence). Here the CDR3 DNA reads TGTGCCAGCAGTTTAGGTCGTGGGGGGCCCCTCGAGCAGTACTTC. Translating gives CASSLGRGGPLEQYF.

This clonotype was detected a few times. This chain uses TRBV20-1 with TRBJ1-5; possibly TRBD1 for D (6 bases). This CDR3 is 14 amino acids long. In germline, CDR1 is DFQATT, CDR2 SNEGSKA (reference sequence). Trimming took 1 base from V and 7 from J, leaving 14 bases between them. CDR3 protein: CSARAGRGYQPQHF. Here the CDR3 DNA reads TGCAGTGCTAGAGCCGGCAGGGGCTACCAGCCCCAGCATTTT.

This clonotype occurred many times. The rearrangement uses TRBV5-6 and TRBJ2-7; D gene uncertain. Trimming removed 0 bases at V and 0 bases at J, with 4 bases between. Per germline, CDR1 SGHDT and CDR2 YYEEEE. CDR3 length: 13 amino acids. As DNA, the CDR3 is TGTGCCAGCAGCTTGGGGGTCTCCTACGAGCAGTACTTC. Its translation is CASSLGVSYEQYF.

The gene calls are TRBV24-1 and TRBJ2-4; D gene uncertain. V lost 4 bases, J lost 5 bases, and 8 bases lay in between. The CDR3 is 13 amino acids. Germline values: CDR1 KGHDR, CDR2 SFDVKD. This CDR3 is CATSEPTENIQYF. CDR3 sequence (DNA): TGTGCCACCAGTGAACCAACAGAAAACATTCAGTACTTC.

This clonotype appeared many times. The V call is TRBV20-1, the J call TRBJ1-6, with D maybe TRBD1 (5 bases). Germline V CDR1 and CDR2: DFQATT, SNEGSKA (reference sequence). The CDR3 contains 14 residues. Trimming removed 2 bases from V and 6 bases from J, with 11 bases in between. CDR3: CSARSGTANSPLHF. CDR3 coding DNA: TGCAGTGCTAGATCCGGGACGGCTAATTCACCCCTCCACTTT.

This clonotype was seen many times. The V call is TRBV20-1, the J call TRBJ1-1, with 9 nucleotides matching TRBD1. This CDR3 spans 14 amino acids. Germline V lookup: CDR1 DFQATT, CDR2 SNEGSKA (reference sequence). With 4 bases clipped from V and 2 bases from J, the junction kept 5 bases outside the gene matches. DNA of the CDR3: TGCAGTGCTACTGGGGACAGGGACAACACTGAAGCTTTCTTT. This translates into CSATGDRDNTEAFF.

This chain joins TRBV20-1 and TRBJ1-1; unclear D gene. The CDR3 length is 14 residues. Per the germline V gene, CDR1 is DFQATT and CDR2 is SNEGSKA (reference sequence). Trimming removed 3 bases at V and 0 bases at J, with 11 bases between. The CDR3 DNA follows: TGCAGTGCTAGCATAAGAAGAATGAACACTGAAGCTTTCTTT. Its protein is CSASIRRMNTEAFF.

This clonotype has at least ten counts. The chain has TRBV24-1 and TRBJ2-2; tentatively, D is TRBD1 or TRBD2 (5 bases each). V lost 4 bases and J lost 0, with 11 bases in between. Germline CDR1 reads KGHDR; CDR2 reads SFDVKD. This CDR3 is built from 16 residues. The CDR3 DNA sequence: TGTGCCACCAGTGAAACGGGACGGTCGAACACCGGGGAGCTGTTTTTT. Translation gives CATSETGRSNTGELFF.

CDR3 in amino acids: CASTSERPGSYNEQFF. CDR3 in DNA: TGTGCCAGCACCTCGGAGCGTCCTGGCTCCTACAATGAGCAGTTCTTC. This rearrangement joins TRBV28 to TRBJ2-1; the D is unclear. Germline CDR1 reads MDHEN; CDR2 reads SYDVKM. This CDR3 region has 16 residues. Trimming took 7 bases from V and 0 from J, leaving 16 bases between them. Complete variable domain (other parts from reference TRBV28 and TRBJ2-1): DVKVTQSSRYLVKRTGEKVFLECVQDMDHENMFWYRQDPGLGLRLIYFSYDVKMKEKGDIPEGYSVSREKKERFSLILESASTNQTSMYLCASTSERPGSYNEQFFGPGTRLTVL.

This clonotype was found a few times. CDR3 nucleotide sequence: TGTGCCAGCAGCTTAGCCCCAGGGGCCCCTTACAATGAGCAGTTCTTC. Its protein product is CASSLAPGAPYNEQFF. The genes are TRBV7-2 and TRBJ2-1; the D gene is possibly TRBD1 (6 bases). Germline assignment: CDR1 SGHTA and CDR2 FQGNSA. CDR3 size: 16 residues. Deletions cut 0 bases from V and 4 bases from J, with 13 bases between.

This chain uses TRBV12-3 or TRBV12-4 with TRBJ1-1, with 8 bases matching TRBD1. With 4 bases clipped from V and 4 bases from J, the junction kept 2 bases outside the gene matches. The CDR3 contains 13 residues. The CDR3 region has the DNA TGTGCCAGCAGTTCCAGGGGGCTCACTGAAGCTTTCTTT. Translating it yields CASSSRGLTEAFF.

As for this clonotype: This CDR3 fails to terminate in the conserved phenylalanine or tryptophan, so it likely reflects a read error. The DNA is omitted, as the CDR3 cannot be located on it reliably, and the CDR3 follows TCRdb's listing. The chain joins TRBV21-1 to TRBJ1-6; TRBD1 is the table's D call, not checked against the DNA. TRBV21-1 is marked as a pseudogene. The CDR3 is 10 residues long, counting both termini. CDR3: CASSKGDRAL.

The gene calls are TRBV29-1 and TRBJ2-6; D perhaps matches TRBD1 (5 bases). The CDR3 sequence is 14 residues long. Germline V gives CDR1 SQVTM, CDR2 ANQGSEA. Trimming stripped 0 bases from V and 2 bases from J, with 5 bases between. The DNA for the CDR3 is TGCAGCGTTGAAGAGGGGCCTGGGGCCAACGTCCTGACTTTC. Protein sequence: CSVEEGPGANVLTF.

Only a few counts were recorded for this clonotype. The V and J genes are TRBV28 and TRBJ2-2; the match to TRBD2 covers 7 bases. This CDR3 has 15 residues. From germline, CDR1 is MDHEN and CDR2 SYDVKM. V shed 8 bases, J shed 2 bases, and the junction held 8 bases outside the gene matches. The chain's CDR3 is CASRLTSRNTGELFF. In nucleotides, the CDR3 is TGTGCCAGCCGATTGACTAGCCGTAACACCGGGGAGCTGTTTTTT.

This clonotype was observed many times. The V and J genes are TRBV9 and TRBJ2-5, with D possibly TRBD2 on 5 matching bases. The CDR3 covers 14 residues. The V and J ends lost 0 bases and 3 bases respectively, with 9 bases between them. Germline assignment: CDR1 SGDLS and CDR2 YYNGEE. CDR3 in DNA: TGTGCCAGCAGCGTAGAGCTAGCAGAAGAGACCCAGTACTTC. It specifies CASSVELAEETQYF.

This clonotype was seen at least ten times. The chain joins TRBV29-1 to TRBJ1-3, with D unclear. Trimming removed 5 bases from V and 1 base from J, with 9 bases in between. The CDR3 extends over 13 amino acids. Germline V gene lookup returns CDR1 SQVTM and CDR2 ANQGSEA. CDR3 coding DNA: TGCAGCGTTAAACCGGTATCTGGAAACACCATATATTTT. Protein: CSVKPVSGNTIYF.

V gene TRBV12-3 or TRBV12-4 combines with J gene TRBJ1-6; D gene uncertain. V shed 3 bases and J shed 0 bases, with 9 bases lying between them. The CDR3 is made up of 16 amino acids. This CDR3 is CASSFDFSSYNSPLHF. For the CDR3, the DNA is TGTGCCAGCAGTTTCGACTTTAGCTCCTATAATTCACCCCTCCACTTT.

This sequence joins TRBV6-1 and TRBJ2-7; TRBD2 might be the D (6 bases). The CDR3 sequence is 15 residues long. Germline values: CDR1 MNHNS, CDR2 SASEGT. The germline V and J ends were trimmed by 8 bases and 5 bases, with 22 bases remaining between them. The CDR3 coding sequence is TGTGCCAGCGACCTTGACGCATCTAGGACTAACGAGCAGTACGTC. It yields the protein CASDLDASRTNEQYV.